Following are 13 T cell receptor beta chains from one sample sequenced in a study of blood T cells in healthy people across ages. A second 7 to 11 cycle PCR used barcoded and J-beta primers. TCRdb redid the calling of the 5' RACE reads with MiXCR, one entry per CDR3 protein. The sample lists 730,000 or so distinct CDR3 sequences; 40% to 45% were seen once. Sequencing used blood. The origin of the receptors is a man aged 80 or over in good health.

This clonotype has a count of ten or more. The chain carries TRBV4-2 and TRBJ2-1, with TRBD1 matching over 7 bases. This CDR3 comprises 15 residues. The ends lost 0 bases at V and 9 bases at J; junction bases unmatched: 8. Germline CDR1 and CDR2: LGHNA and YNFKEQ. The DNA of the CDR3 is TGTGCCAGCAGCCAAGATACCGGGGACAGTGGTGAGCAGTTCTTC. This gives the protein CASSQDTGDSGEQFF.

This clonotype was recorded many times. V usage is TRBV4-1 and J usage is TRBJ1-1, with TRBD1 as a possible D gene (5 bases). V lost 4 bases, J lost 0 bases, and 12 bases lay in between. The CDR3 has 15 residues. The germline CDR1 and CDR2 sequences are MGHRA and YSYEKL. CDR3 in DNA: TGCGCCAGCAGCCGCCTGGCCAGGGTGAACACTGAAGCTTTCTTT. This gives the protein CASSRLARVNTEAFF.

V and J are TRBV6-2 or TRBV6-3 and TRBJ2-5; TRBD2 agrees at 13 bases. CDR3 length equals 16 residues. V lost 5 bases, J lost 5 bases, and 8 bases stayed unmatched. CDR1 MNHEY and CDR2 SVGEGT come from the germline V gene. The CDR3, as DNA: TGTGCCAGCAGTGGCTGGACTAGCGGGAGCCGGGAGACCCAGTACTTC. This sequence encodes CASSGWTSGSRETQYF.

The chain employs TRBV4-3 and TRBJ1-5, with D uncertain. In germline, CDR1 is LGHNA, CDR2 YSLEER. CDR3 length: 17 residues. The CDR3 DNA reads as TGCGTCACCACGTTTGGTTGGTCAAGAAGTAGCAATCAGCCCCAGCATTTT. It specifies CVTTFGWSRSSNQPQHF.

This rearrangement joins TRBV7-9 to TRBJ2-1, with unresolved D. The CDR3 consists of 13 residues. Germline assignment: CDR1 SEHNR and CDR2 FQNEAQ (reference sequence). V was shortened by 5 bases and J by 8 bases, with 13 bases between the two germline ends. For the CDR3, the DNA is TGTGCCAGCAGCGCCGACACGCCGGATGAGCAGTTCTTC. Translation gives CASSADTPDEQFF. Full variable domain (outside the CDR3, taken from reference TRBV7-9 and TRBJ2-1): DTGVSQNPRHKITKRGQNVTFRCDPISEHNRLYWYRQTLGQGPEFLTYFQNEAQLEKSRLLSDRFSAERPKGSFSTLEIQRTEQGDSAMYLCASSADTPDEQFFGPGTRLTVL.

This clonotype was seen only once. The rearrangement uses TRBV15 and TRBJ2-6; D ambiguous. The V gene's germline CDR1 is LNHNV and CDR2 YYDKDF (reference sequence). V lost 10 bases and J 1 base, leaving 11 bases between the germline ends. CDR3 length equals 14 residues. CDR3 DNA: TGTGCCATCCGCCTAGGGTCTGGGGCCAACGTCCTGACTTTC. It is translated as CAIRLGSGANVLTF.

This clonotype was detected only a few times. The chain uses TRBV27 and TRBJ2-5, with 7 nucleotides matching TRBD1. Germline trimming cut 6 bases from V and 3 bases from J; bases unmatched to any gene: 13. The CDR3 contains 16 residues. Germline CDR1 and CDR2: MNHEY and SMNVEV (reference sequence). CDR3 coding DNA: TGTGCCAGCAGAAAAGGACAGGCCCCGTGGAAAGAGACCCAGTACTTC. Protein: CASRKGQAPWKETQYF.

This clonotype was detected a few times. This rearrangement joins TRBV7-2 to TRBJ2-4; TRBD2 matches at 10 bases. Matching the DNA end better, TRBJ2-7 makes the J call doubtful. Germline loops: CDR1 SGHTA, CDR2 FQGNSA. The CDR3 is 16 amino acids. Here the CDR3 reads CASSPLAGVPSYEQYF. The CDR3 DNA follows: TGTGCCAGCAGCCCCCTAGCGGGGGTCCCTTCTTACGAGCAGTACTTC.

This chain joins TRBV7-2 and TRBJ2-4; D possibly uses TRBD1 or TRBD2 (6 bases each). CDR1 is SGHTA and CDR2 is FQGNSA in the germline V gene. The CDR3 is 12 amino acids. The ends were cut back, 4 bases at V and 13 bases at J, with 14 bases in the middle. The CDR3 DNA reads TGTGCCAGCAGCTCATACGGAGGGGGGCAGTACTTC. Protein: CASSSYGGGQYF.

This clonotype occurred many times. This chain joins TRBV3-1 and TRBJ2-6, with no clear D. Germline assignment: CDR1 LGHDT and CDR2 YNNKEL (reference sequence). The V end lost 1 base, the J end lost 0 bases, and 13 bases lay between the germline ends. The length of the CDR3 is 18 residues. The CDR3 nucleotides read TGTGCCAGCAGCCAAGTAACGACACCTAGCTCTGGGGCCAACGTCCTGACTTTC. The encoded protein is CASSQVTTPSSGANVLTF. The full variable domain, in which reference TRBV3-1 and TRBJ2-6 provide the parts outside the CDR3, is DTAVSQTPKYLVTQMGNDKSIKCEQNLGHDTMYWYKQDSKKFLKIMFSYNNKELIINETVPNRFSPKSPDKAHLNLHINSLELGDSAVYFCASSQVTTPSSGANVLTFGAGSRLTVL.

This clonotype was counted between two and nine times. The chain joins TRBV3-1 to TRBJ2-5; TRBD2 aligns across 9 bases. This CDR3 contains 17 residues. CDR1 and CDR2 (germline): LGHDT, YNNKEL (reference sequence). V was pared by 1 base and J by 4 bases, with 10 bases of the junction left unmatched. CDR3 region: CASSQVWSSSGTETQYF. CDR3 DNA sequence: TGTGCCAGCAGCCAAGTCTGGTCGTCTAGCGGGACAGAGACCCAGTACTTC.

This clonotype was found a few times. The chain combines TRBV29-1 with TRBJ2-5; unclear D gene. CDR3 length: 13 residues. V lost 8 bases and J lost 5, with 18 bases in between. CDR1 is SQVTM and CDR2 is ANQGSEA in the germline V gene. CDR3: CSTEGPDSETQYF. The CDR3, as DNA: TGCAGCACCGAAGGGCCAGACTCGGAGACCCAGTACTTC.

This clonotype was seen more than once but under ten times. This sequence joins TRBV20-1 and TRBJ2-2; D gene uncertain. The CDR3 consists of 14 residues. Between the trimmed V and J ends, which lost 2 bases and 0 bases, there was a span of 7 bases. Germline CDR1 reads DFQATT; CDR2 reads SNEGSKA (reference sequence). Here the CDR3 reads CSARLDPNTGELFF. The CDR3 DNA is TGCAGTGCTAGACTAGACCCGAACACCGGGGAGCTGTTTTTT.